The present TCR beta chain was sequenced within a study of T cells in women clearing cervical HPV infection. Across the study: Donors had HPV16-related CIN3 or worse; 2 had invasive cancer. HLA type stays a possible confounder, typing being limited.

The CDR3 covers 13 residues. CDR1 SEHNR and CDR2 FQNEAQ come from the germline V gene (reference sequence). Trimming cost V 5 bases and J 4 bases, with 8 bases left between them. Data came from immunoSEQ multiplex PCR; TCRdb stores just in-frame clones and leaves some out. The data show 40,000 to 60,000 clones, and the top ten clones hold around 0.98%. A note on this clone: Its antigen is not known. From the germline J gene comes the end of the CDR3, since the read stops 3 residues before it.

Each participant carried one incident cervical HPV16 infection only. Findings of the study overall: Repertoire richness, not evenness, was significantly elevated in CIN3+ cases versus controls.

The sequenced sample consisted of blood buffy coat. This TCR came from a woman between 18 and 70 years old with a cervical HPV16 infection that either progressed to CIN3+ or cleared (not recorded which). The chain couples TRBV7-9 to TRBJ2-2; D is possibly TRBD1 (5 bases). CDR3 sequence reads: CASSRQGTGELFF. The CDR3 bases that were read are TGTGCCAGCAGCAGGCAGGGCACCGGGGAG.